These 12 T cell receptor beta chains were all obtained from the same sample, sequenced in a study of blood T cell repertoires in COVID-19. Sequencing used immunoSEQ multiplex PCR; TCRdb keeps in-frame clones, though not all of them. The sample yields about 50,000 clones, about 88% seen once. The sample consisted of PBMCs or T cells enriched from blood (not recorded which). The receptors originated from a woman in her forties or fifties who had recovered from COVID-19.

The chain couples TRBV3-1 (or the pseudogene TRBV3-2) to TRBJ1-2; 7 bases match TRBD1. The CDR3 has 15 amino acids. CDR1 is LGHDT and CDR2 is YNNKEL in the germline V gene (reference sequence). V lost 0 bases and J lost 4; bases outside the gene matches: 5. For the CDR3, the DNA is TGTGCCAGCAGCCAAGACAGGGGGGCAATCTATGGCTACACCTTC. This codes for CASSQDRGAIYGYTF.

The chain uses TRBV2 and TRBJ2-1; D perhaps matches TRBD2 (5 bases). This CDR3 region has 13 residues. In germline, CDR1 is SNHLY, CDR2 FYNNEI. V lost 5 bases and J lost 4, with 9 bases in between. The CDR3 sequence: CASSKDLYNEQFF. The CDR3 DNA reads TGTGCCAGCAGTAAGGACTTATACAATGAGCAGTTCTTC.

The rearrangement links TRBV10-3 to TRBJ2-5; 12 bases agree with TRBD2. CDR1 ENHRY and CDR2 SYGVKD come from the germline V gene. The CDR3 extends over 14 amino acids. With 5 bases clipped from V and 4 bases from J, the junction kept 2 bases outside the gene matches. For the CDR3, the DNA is TGTGCCATCAGTTCGACTAGCGGGGGAGAGACCCAGTACTTC. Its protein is CAISSTSGGETQYF.

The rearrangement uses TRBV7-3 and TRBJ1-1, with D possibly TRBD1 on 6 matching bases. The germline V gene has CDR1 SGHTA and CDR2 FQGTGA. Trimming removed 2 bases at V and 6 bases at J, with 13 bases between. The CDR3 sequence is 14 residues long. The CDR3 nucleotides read TGTGCCAGCAGCTTAGGGGGGGCGCGGCCTGAAGCTTTCTTT. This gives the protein CASSLGGARPEAFF.

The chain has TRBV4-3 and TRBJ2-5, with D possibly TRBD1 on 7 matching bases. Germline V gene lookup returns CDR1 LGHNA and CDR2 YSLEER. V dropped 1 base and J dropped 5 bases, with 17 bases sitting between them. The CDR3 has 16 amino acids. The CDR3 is CASSQGNRGGGETQYF. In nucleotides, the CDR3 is TGCGCCAGCAGCCAAGGCAACAGGGGAGGCGGGGAGACCCAGTACTTC.

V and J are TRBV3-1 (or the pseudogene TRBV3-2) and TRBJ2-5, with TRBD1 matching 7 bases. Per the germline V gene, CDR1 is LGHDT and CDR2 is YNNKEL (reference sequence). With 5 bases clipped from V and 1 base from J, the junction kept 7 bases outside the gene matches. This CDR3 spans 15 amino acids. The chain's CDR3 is CASSSQGRLQETQYF. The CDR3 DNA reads TGTGCCAGCAGCTCACAGGGGAGACTCCAAGAGACCCAGTACTTC.

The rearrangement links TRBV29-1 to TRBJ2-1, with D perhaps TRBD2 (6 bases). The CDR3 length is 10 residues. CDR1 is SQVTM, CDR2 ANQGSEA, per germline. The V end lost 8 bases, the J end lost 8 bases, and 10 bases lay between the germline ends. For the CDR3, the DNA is TGCAGCACGAAGCGGGATGAGCAGTTCTTC. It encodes CSTKRDEQFF.

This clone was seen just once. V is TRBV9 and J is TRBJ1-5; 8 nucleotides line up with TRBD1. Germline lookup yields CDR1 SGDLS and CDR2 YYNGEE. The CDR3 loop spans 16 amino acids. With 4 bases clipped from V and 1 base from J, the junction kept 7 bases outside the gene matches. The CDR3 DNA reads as TGTGCCAGCAGCAGCGGGGACAGGACAAGCAATCAGCCCCAGCATTTT. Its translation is CASSSGDRTSNQPQHF.

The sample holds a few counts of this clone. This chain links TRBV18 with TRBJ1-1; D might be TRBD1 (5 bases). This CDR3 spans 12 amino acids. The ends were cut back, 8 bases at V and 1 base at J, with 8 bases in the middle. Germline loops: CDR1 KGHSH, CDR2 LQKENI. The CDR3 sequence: CASRQTNTEAFF. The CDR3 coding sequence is TGTGCCAGCCGACAGACGAACACTGAAGCTTTCTTT. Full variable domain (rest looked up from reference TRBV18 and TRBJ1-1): NAGVMQNPRHLVRRRGQEARLRCSPMKGHSHVYWYRQLPEEGLKFMVYLQKENIIDESGMPKERFSAEFPKEGPSILRIQQVVRGDSAAYFCASRQTNTEAFFGQGTRLTVV.

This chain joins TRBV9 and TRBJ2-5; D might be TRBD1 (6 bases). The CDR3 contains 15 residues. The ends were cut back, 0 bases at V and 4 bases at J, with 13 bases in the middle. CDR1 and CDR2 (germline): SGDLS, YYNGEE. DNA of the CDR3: TGTGCCAGCAGCGTAGCAACAGGGTCTGGAGAGACCCAGTACTTC. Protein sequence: CASSVATGSGETQYF.

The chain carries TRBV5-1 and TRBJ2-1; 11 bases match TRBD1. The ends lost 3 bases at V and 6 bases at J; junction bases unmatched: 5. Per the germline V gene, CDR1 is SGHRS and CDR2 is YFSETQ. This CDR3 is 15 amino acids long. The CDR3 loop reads CASSWTGTGGNEQFF. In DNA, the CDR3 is TGCGCCAGCAGCTGGACCGGGACAGGGGGCAATGAGCAGTTCTTC. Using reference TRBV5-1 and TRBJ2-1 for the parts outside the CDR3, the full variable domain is KAGVTQTPRYLIKTRGQQVTLSCSPISGHRSVSWYQQTPGQGLQFLFEYFSETQRNKGNFPGRFSGRQFSNSRSEMNVSTLELGDSALYLCASSWTGTGGNEQFFGPGTRLTVL.

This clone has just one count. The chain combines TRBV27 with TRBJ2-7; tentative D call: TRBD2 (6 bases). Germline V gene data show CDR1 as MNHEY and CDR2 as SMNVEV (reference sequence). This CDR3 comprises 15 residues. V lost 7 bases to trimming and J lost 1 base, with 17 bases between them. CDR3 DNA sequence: TGTGCCAGCACCTTGCTTCGGGACTTTTCCTACGAGCAGTACTTC. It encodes CASTLLRDFSYEQYF.